The 27 T cell receptor beta chains presented below share a single source sample, sequenced in a study of T cells in women clearing cervical HPV infection. Generated by immunoSEQ multiplex PCR, the TCRdb table keeps only in-frame clones and is missing some. The sample spans approximately 26,000 clones; the ten largest clones claim around 10%. Sequencing was performed on blood buffy coat. Source of these receptors: a woman between 18 and 70 years old with a cervical HPV16 infection that either progressed to CIN3+ or cleared (not recorded which).

Worth noting for this clone: Read sequence stops 3 residues before the CDR3 end, and the germline J gene provides the missing end. V gene TRBV5-1 combines with J gene TRBJ2-3; no firm D call. The CDR3 is 14 amino acids. The V and J ends lost 0 bases and 8 bases respectively, with 13 bases between them. CDR1 SGHRS and CDR2 YFSETQ come from the germline V gene. Partial CDR3 DNA: TGCGCCAGCAGCTTGGGAGCCCCTGTTACTACG. This gives the protein CASSLGAPVTT. The entire CDR3 protein reads CASSLGAPVTTQYF.

About this clone: Sequencing ends 3 residues short of the CDR3 end; the germline J gene provides the rest. The V gene is TRBV7-9, the J gene TRBJ2-4; D gene unclear. Germline lookup yields CDR1 SEHNR and CDR2 FQNEAQ (reference sequence). CDR3 length equals 12 residues. The CDR3 DNA, read in part, is TGTGCCAGCAGCTTCCCAGGCTATGGT. It translates to CASSFPGYG. The full CDR3 sequence reads CASSFPGYGQYF.

Note on this clone: The read ends 3 residues early relative to the CDR3; the germline J gene fills the gap. The chain links TRBV5-1 to TRBJ2-5; 7 positions match TRBD2. This CDR3 has 16 residues. Germline loops: CDR1 SGHRS, CDR2 YFSETQ. J was trimmed by 1 base and V by 6 bases; bases with no gene match: 12. CDR3 bases read: TGCGCCAGCACCTTCACTAGCGCGGGGGTCCAAGAGACC. This encodes CASTFTSAGVQET. From start to end, the CDR3 is CASTFTSAGVQETQYF. Supplemented by reference TRBV5-1 and TRBJ2-5, the full variable domain reads KAGVTQTPRYLIKTRGQQVTLSCSPISGHRSVSWYQQTPGQGLQFLFEYFSETQRNKGNFPGRFSGRQFSNSRSEMNVSTLELGDSALYLCASTFTSAGVQETQYFGPGTRLLVL.

Note on this clone: The CDR3 extends 3 residues past the end of the read, so its final part is completed from the germline J gene. This specimen includes other DNA sequences encoding the same CDR3. The chain carries TRBV19 and TRBJ1-2; TRBD1 agrees at 12 bases. Germline V CDR1 and CDR2: LNHDA, SQIVND (reference sequence). CDR3 size: 20 residues. CDR3 in amino acids: CASSLRDRGLKTLDNGGYTF. The sequenced CDR3 bases are TGTGCCAGTAGTCTCCGGGACAGGGGGCTGAAAACTTTGGATAACGGCGGC. Full variable domain (rest looked up from reference TRBV19 and TRBJ1-2): DGGITQSPKYLFRKEGQNVTLSCEQNLNHDAMYWYRQDPGQGLRLIYYSQIVNDFQKGDIAEGYSVSREKKESFPLTVTSAQKNPTAFYLCASSLRDRGLKTLDNGGYTFGSGTRLTVV.

Worth noting for this clone: Read data end 3 residues before the CDR3 end; the end is taken from the germline J gene. The chain recombines TRBV7-2 with TRBJ2-5; D is unresolved. Germline V gene data show CDR1 as SGHTA and CDR2 as FQGNSA. This CDR3 has 15 residues. V was cut by 0 bases and J by 5 bases, with 13 bases left in between. The covered CDR3 bases are TGTGCCAGCAGCTTAGCTGGGCCAGTAGGGGAGACC. It is translated as CASSLAGPVGET. The full CDR3 protein is CASSLAGPVGETQYF. The full variable domain, rest sourced from reference TRBV7-2 and TRBJ2-5, is GAGVSQSPSNKVTEKGKDVELRCDPISGHTALYWYRQSLGQGLEFLIYFQGNSAPDKSGLPSDRFSAERTGGSVSTLTIQRTQQEDSAVYLCASSLAGPVGETQYFGPGTRLLVL.

In regard to this clone: The read falls 3 residues short of the CDR3 end, and the missing part is taken from the germline J gene. The chain is built from TRBV30 and TRBJ2-4; D is perhaps TRBD1 (5 bases). Germline V gene sequence: CDR1 GTSNPN, CDR2 SVGIG (reference sequence). V lost 3 bases and J 2 bases, leaving 11 bases between the germline ends. There are 14 residues in the CDR3. Here the CDR3 reads CAWSRVGTKNIQYF. The sequenced CDR3 bases are TGTGCCTGGAGCAGGGTTGGAACCAAAAACATT.

About this clone: The read terminates 3 residues ahead of where the CDR3 ends, so the germline J gene completes it. The gene calls are TRBV20-1 and TRBJ2-5; D gene uncertain. Trimming took 2 bases from V and 7 from J, leaving 11 bases between them. The CDR3 loop spans 12 amino acids. Germline values: CDR1 DFQATT, CDR2 SNEGSKA (reference sequence). CDR3 amino acids: CSARLASATQYF. The part of the CDR3 DNA that was read is TGCAGTGCTAGATTAGCATCGGCGACC.

Comment on this clone: The read comes to an end 3 residues before the CDR3 does, leaving the germline J gene to fill in the end. The V call is TRBV30, the J call TRBJ2-3; TRBD2 agrees at 9 bases. Germline CDR1 reads GTSNPN; CDR2 reads SVGIG (reference sequence). The CDR3 runs to 15 residues. This CDR3 reads CAWNSGGATQETQYF. The covered CDR3 bases are TGTGCCTGGAATAGCGGGGGAGCCACACAAGAGACG.

For this clone: The DNA ends 3 residues before the CDR3 does, and the rest of the CDR3 is filled in from the germline J gene. This chain joins TRBV2 and TRBJ2-2; 8 nucleotides align to TRBD2. Per germline, CDR1 SNHLY and CDR2 FYNNEI. This CDR3 region has 17 residues. V shed 7 bases and J 4 bases; nucleotides not matched to a gene: 14. CDR3 bases read: TGTGCCAGCAAGAATAGACCGGGGGGGGCGGTCACCGGGGAG. Residues: CASKNRPGGAVTGE. The CDR3 in full is CASKNRPGGAVTGELFF.

Turning to this clone: The sequenced fragment ends 3 residues before the CDR3 boundary, so the rest is inferred from the germline J gene. This chain links TRBV19 with TRBJ2-3, with 11 bases matching TRBD1. This CDR3 has 14 amino acids. CDR1 and CDR2 (germline): LNHDA, SQIVND (reference sequence). The CDR3 DNA, read in part, is TGTGCCAGTAGTGGGACAGGGGGACGTCAGCCG. Its translation: CASSGTGGRQP. In full, the CDR3 is CASSGTGGRQPQYF.

Incomplete CDR3 DNA: TGCAGTGCTAGAGATACAGTGGTCTTCACAGATACG. It encodes CSARDTVVFTDT. The full CDR3 protein reads CSARDTVVFTDTQYF. The chain links TRBV20-1 to TRBJ2-3; no definite D call. The CDR3 end is not reached by the read, which stops 3 residues before it; the germline J gene fills it in. V was shortened by 0 bases and J by 2 bases, with 12 bases between the two germline ends. CDR3 length equals 15 residues. In germline, CDR1 is DFQATT, CDR2 SNEGSKA (reference sequence).

On this clone itself: From the germline J gene comes the end of the CDR3, since the read stops 3 residues before it. V and J are TRBV19 and TRBJ2-7; weak D call: TRBD1 (5 bases). This CDR3 has 11 residues. Germline V lookup: CDR1 LNHDA, CDR2 SQIVND (reference sequence). V lost 3 bases, J lost 5 bases, and 5 bases lay in between. CDR3 protein: CASSIRDEQYF. The part of the CDR3 DNA that was read is TGTGCCAGTAGTATCAGGGACGAG.

A note on this clone: With the read ending 3 residues before the CDR3 end, the germline J gene is used to fill in that end. The J gene is TRBJ2-5, the V gene TRBV7-3; TRBD1 agrees at 9 bases. The length of the CDR3 is 14 residues. CDR1 SGHTA and CDR2 FQGTGA come from the germline V gene. V trimming: 2 bases; J trimming: 2 bases; junction bases outside the gene matches: 0. CDR3 loop: CASSLGTGQETQYF. The part of the CDR3 DNA that was read is TGTGCCAGCAGCTTAGGGACAGGGCAAGAGACC.

About this clone: From the germline J gene comes the end of the CDR3, since the read stops 3 residues before it. This chain connects TRBV29-1 to TRBJ2-1; 9 bases fit TRBD2. The V gene's germline CDR1 is SQVTM and CDR2 ANQGSEA. The CDR3 contains 13 residues. The V segment lost 5 bases and the J segment 7 bases; nucleotides outside the gene matches: 6. The chain's CDR3 is CSVRRTSENEQFF. The sequenced CDR3 bases are TGCAGCGTTCGCAGGACTAGCGAGAATGAG.

The CDR3 here is CASSWTVLNSPLHF. CDR3 DNA (partial): TGTGCCAGCAGCTGGACAGTGTTAAATTCACCC. V gene TRBV7-9 combines with J gene TRBJ1-6; possibly TRBD1 for D (6 bases). The CDR3 end is not reached by the read, which stops 3 residues before it; the germline J gene fills it in. Between the trimmed V and J ends, which lost 4 bases and 7 bases, there was a span of 11 bases. Germline lookup yields CDR1 SEHNR and CDR2 FQNEAQ (reference sequence). This CDR3 contains 14 residues. Full variable domain (missing parts from reference TRBV7-9 and TRBJ1-6): DTGVSQNPRHKITKRGQNVTFRCDPISEHNRLYWYRQTLGQGPEFLTYFQNEAQLEKSRLLSDRFSAERPKGSFSTLEIQRTEQGDSAMYLCASSWTVLNSPLHFGNGTRLTVT.

On this clone: The read comes to an end 3 residues before the CDR3 does, leaving the germline J gene to fill in the end. The same CDR3 can be traced to other DNA sequences in this sample. The chain joins TRBV2 to TRBJ2-3; TRBD2 matches 7 bases. The CDR3 extends over 15 amino acids. The germline gives CDR1 SNHLY, CDR2 FYNNEI. The junction had 4 bases not matched to a gene; V was cut back by 4 bases and J by 0 bases. The sequenced part of the CDR3 DNA is TGTGCCAGCAGTGTCGTGCGGGGGAGCACAGATACG. Translation gives CASSVVRGSTDT. The full CDR3 protein reads CASSVVRGSTDTQYF.

With regard to this clone: The read terminates 3 residues before the CDR3 end, so the remaining end is supplied by the germline J gene. This chain uses TRBV7-3 with TRBJ2-2; 7 positions agree with TRBD2. Trimming cost V 2 bases and J 4 bases; bases outside gene matches: 4. There are 15 residues in the CDR3. Germline V gene data show CDR1 as SGHTA and CDR2 as FQGTGA. This CDR3 reads CASSLAGAGTGELFF. CDR3 DNA, as far as it was read: TGTGCCAGCAGCTTAGCGGGAGCGGGCACCGGGGAG. Together with reference TRBV7-3 and TRBJ2-2, the CDR3 gives the full variable domain: GAGVSQTPSNKVTEKGKYVELRCDPISGHTALYWYRQSLGQGPEFLIYFQGTGAADDSGLPNDRFFAVRPEGSVSTLKIQRTERGDSAVYLCASSLAGAGTGELFFGEGSRLTVL.

Points on this clone: Sequencing ends 3 residues short of the CDR3 end; the germline J gene provides the rest. The rearrangement uses TRBV6-1 and TRBJ1-5, with 10 bases matching TRBD1. In germline, CDR1 is MNHNS, CDR2 SASEGT. The CDR3 consists of 16 residues. Trimming cost V 1 base and J 1 base; bases outside gene matches: 1. The DNA read from the CDR3 is TGTGCCAGCAGTGAAGGACAGGGGGCGAGCAATCAGCCC. Protein sequence: CASSEGQGASNQP. The full CDR3 protein reads CASSEGQGASNQPQHF.

This chain's CDR3 is CASSLVGSSYEQYF. The CDR3 bases that were read are TGCGCCAGCAGCTTGGTTGGCAGCTCCTACGAG. The V gene is TRBV5-1, the J gene TRBJ2-7; D is ambiguous. Read data end 3 residues before the CDR3 end; the end is taken from the germline J gene. Deletions cut 0 bases from V and 0 bases from J, with 7 bases between. The germline gives CDR1 SGHRS, CDR2 YFSETQ. This CDR3 has 14 residues.

For this clone: The read ends 3 residues shy of where the CDR3 ends; the end is completed using the germline J gene. The chain uses TRBV15 and TRBJ2-7, with 11 bases fitting TRBD1. The CDR3 extends over 15 amino acids. CDR1 and CDR2 from the germline V gene are LNHNV and YYDKDF (reference sequence). The junction had 1 base not matched to a gene; V was cut back by 0 bases and J by 3 bases. CDR3: CATSREGTGGYEQYF. The covered CDR3 bases are TGTGCCACCAGCAGAGAGGGGACAGGGGGCTACGAG.

For this clone: With the read ending 3 residues before the CDR3 end, the germline J gene is used to fill in that end. This chain connects TRBV2 to TRBJ2-5; D possibly corresponds to TRBD2 (6 bases). The germline gives CDR1 SNHLY, CDR2 FYNNEI. This CDR3 comprises 18 residues. Trimming shortened V by 4 bases and J by 2 bases, and 23 bases separated the two germline ends. The sequenced part of the CDR3 DNA is TGTGCCAGCAGTGCTCTTGGCTCGCGGGAATCTCTACAAGAGACC. As protein: CASSALGSRESLQET. The full-length CDR3 reads as CASSALGSRESLQETQYF. The full variable domain, with the rest looked up from reference TRBV2 and TRBJ2-5, is EPEVTQTPSHQVTQMGQEVILRCVPISNHLYFYWYRQILGQKVEFLVSFYNNEISEKSEIFDDQFSVERPDGSNFTLKIRSTKLEDSAMYFCASSALGSRESLQETQYFGPGTRLLVL.

Points on this clone: The read halts 3 residues ahead of the CDR3 end, with the missing end drawn from the germline J gene. The chain combines TRBV5-1 with TRBJ2-5; 8 bases agree with TRBD1. CDR3 length: 14 residues. The V gene's germline CDR1 is SGHRS and CDR2 YFSETQ. Trimming at V came to 0 bases and at J to 5 bases, leaving 3 bases not matched to a gene. The CDR3 protein is CASSLATGGETQYF. The CDR3 bases that were read are TGCGCCAGCAGCTTGGCCACAGGGGGGGAGACC.

On this clone itself: The DNA ends 3 residues before the CDR3 does, and the rest of the CDR3 is filled in from the germline J gene. V gene TRBV19 combines with J gene TRBJ1-2; D call uncertain. The V gene's germline CDR1 is LNHDA and CDR2 SQIVND (reference sequence). CDR3 size: 16 residues. The chain's CDR3 is CASSIGIGGRAYDYTF. The DNA read from the CDR3 is TGTGCCAGTAGTATCGGAATTGGCGGCAGAGCCTACGAC.

CDR3 protein: CASSPLGGGPRGETQYF. The CDR3 bases that were read are TGTGCCAGCAGTCCCCTGGGGGGGGGTCCCCGGGGTGAGACC. The V call is TRBV6-2 or TRBV6-3, the J call TRBJ2-5; 7 bases map to TRBD2. The CDR3 end is not reached by the read, which stops 3 residues before it; the germline J gene fills it in. The CDR3 loop spans 17 amino acids. CDR1 is MNHEY and CDR2 is SVGEGT in the germline V gene. The trim removed 5 bases at V and 5 bases at J, leaving 17 bases unmatched.

A note on this clone: The missing CDR3 end, 3 residues past where the read stops, is filled in from the germline J gene. The gene calls are TRBV10-3 and TRBJ1-5; 10 nucleotides agree with TRBD1. This CDR3 is built from 16 residues. Germline CDR1 is ENHRY and CDR2 is SYGVKD. J gave up 4 bases and V 0 bases, and 3 bases lay outside the gene matches. Here the CDR3 reads CAISESDRGRNQPQHF. Partial CDR3 DNA: TGTGCCATCAGTGAGTCAGACAGGGGGCGGAATCAGCCC.

As concerns this clone: The CDR3 extends 3 residues past the end of the read, so its final part is completed from the germline J gene. The chain employs TRBV7-8 and TRBJ1-1, with TRBD1 matching 7 bases. Trimming cost V 1 base and J 4 bases; bases outside gene matches: 3. Germline values: CDR1 SGHVS, CDR2 FQNEAQ. The CDR3 is 14 residues long. Incomplete CDR3 DNA: TGTGCCAGCAGCTTAGAGGGGGCTGGCACTGAA. Residues: CASSLEGAGTE. The whole CDR3 reads CASSLEGAGTEAFF.

Comments on this clone: Read sequence stops 3 residues before the CDR3 end, and the germline J gene provides the missing end. The rearrangement links TRBV7-6 to TRBJ2-3, with D possibly being TRBD2 (6 bases). V lost 5 bases and J 0 bases, leaving 15 bases between the germline ends. This CDR3 has 16 residues. Germline CDR1 is SGHVS and CDR2 is FNYEAQ. The sequenced CDR3 bases are TGTGCCAGCAGCCCGCTGGGACTTTCTAGCACAGATACG. It encodes CASSPLGLSSTDT. The entire CDR3 protein reads CASSPLGLSSTDTQYF.